This T cell receptor beta chain was observed in a study of early T cells in non-severe SARS-CoV-2 infection. Molecules of cDNA were individually given unique molecular identifiers that were attached to them. TCRdb fed the 5' RACE reads into MiXCR, producing one record per CDR3 protein. Of under 45,000 distinct CDR3 sequences in the sample, about 8% were seen once. CDR3 size: 14 residues. Unmatched junction bases numbered 2, after V lost 5 bases and J lost 0 bases. The germline V gene has CDR1 SEHNR and CDR2 FQNEAQ (reference sequence). The chain is built from TRBV7-9 and TRBJ2-3; 7 nucleotides align to TRBD2. The material was whole blood, obtained at baseline. This TCR came from an adult who was a healthcare worker with PCR-confirmed SARS-CoV-2 infection or an uninfected control (not recorded which). The CDR3 nucleotides are TGTGCCAGCAGCACCGGGGGGAGCACAGATACGCAGTATTTT. Translating gives CASSTGGSTDTQYF.